Listed below are T cell receptor beta chains from one sample, sequenced in a study of cytomegalovirus exposure and HLA in healthy donors. Only in-frame clones appear in the TCRdb table, and some are missing; sequencing was by immunoSEQ multiplex PCR. The sample lists 200,000 or so clones, more than 75% occurring once. The material sequenced was PBMCs. All receptors derive from a woman in her forties in good health and CMV-seronegative. Each CDR3 is given with its conserved first and last residue. The D gene is left open where the match is weak. Expanded clones are given a class, and other clones once, few, many or no size at all.

cdr3_aa | cdr3_nt | d_call | clone_size | cdr3_length | j_call | v_call
CASSLQGAGYGYTF | TGCGCCAGCAGCTTGCAGGGGGCCGGGTATGGCTACACCTTC | TRBD1 | NA | 14 | TRBJ1-2 | TRBV5-1
CASSARTSVNTGELFF | TGTGCCAGCAGTGCCAGGACTAGCGTAAACACCGGGGAGCTGTTTTTT | TRBD2 | NA | 16 | TRBJ2-2 | TRBV2
CASSRRQGEAFF | TGTGCCAGCAGCAGGCGACAGGGTGAAGCTTTCTTT | TRBD1 | few | 12 | TRBJ1-1 | TRBV5-8
CASSIIQGRTEAFF | TGCGCCAGCAGCATAATACAGGGGCGGACTGAAGCTTTCTTT | TRBD1 | NA | 14 | TRBJ1-1 | TRBV5-1
CAWSVEPADQPQHF | TGTGCCTGGAGTGTTGAGCCGGCGGATCAGCCCCAGCATTTT | NA | NA | 14 | TRBJ1-5 | TRBV30
CARPRGGQYF | TGTGCCAGACCGCGGGGAGGGCAGTACTTC | NA | NA | 10 | TRBJ2-7 | TRBV7-9
CSVEEGRAYEQYF | TGCAGCGTTGAAGAGGGCAGAGCCTACGAGCAGTACTTC | NA | NA | 13 | TRBJ2-7 | TRBV29-1
CSVEDYGAVDTQYF | TGCAGCGTTGAAGATTATGGGGCTGTGGATACGCAGTATTTT | NA | once | 14 | TRBJ2-3 | TRBV29-1
CASRAPEREQFF | TGTGCCAGTAGGGCTCCAGAGCGTGAGCAGTTCTTC | NA | NA | 12 | TRBJ2-1 | TRBV19
CASSSPRGGINSGANVLTF | TGTGCCAGCAGTTCACCCCGGGGAGGGATTAACTCTGGGGCCAACGTCCTGACTTTC | TRBD2 | NA | 19 | TRBJ2-6 | TRBV28
CASSGSLSGRGPYNEQFF | TGTGCCAGCAGCGGGAGCCTTAGCGGGAGGGGGCCCTACAATGAGCAGTTCTTC | TRBD2 | NA | 18 | TRBJ2-1 | TRBV11-2
CASTMGASGRNEQFF | TGTGCCAGCACCATGGGGGCTAGCGGGAGGAATGAGCAGTTCTTC | TRBD2 | NA | 15 | TRBJ2-1 | TRBV7-2
CASKGQGTDTQYF | TGTGCCAGCAAAGGACAGGGCACAGATACGCAGTATTTT | TRBD1 | NA | 13 | TRBJ2-3 | TRBV2